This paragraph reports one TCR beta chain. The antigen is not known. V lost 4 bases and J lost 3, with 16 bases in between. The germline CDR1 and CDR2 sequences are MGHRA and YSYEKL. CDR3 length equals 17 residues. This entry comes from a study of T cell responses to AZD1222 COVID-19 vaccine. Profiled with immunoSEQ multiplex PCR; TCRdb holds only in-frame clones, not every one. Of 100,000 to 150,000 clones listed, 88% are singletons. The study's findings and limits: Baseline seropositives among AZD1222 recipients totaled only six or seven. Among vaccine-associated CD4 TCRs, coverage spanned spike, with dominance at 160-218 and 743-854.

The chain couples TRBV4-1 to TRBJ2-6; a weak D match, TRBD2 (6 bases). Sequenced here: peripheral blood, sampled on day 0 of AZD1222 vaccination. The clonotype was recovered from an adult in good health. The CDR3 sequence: CASSPLGRDGGANVLTF. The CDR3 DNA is TGCGCCAGCAGCCCACTTGGGCGGGATGGTGGGGCCAACGTCCTGACTTTC.